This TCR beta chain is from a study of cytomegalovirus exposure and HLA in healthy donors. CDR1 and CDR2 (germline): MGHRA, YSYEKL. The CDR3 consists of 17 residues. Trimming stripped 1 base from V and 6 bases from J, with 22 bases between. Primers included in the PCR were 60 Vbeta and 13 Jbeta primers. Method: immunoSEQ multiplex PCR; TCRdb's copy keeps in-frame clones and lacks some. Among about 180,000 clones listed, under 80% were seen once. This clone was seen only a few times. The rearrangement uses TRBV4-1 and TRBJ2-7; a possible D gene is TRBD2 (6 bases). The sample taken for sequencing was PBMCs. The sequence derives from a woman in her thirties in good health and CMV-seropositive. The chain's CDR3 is CASSQGGLAGRFVEQYF. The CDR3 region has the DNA TGCGCCAGCAGCCAAGGGGGACTGGCGGGGCGATTCGTCGAGCAGTACTTC.